This T cell receptor (beta chain) was captured by sequencing in a study of CD8 T cells in Susac syndrome. This clonotype was seen only once. What it binds is not known. At one end the junction does not follow the germline gene, possibly because of a read error. Study-level findings and limits: It was acknowledged in the study that its TCR sequencing and HLA analysis involved a relatively small number of individuals.

This CDR3 has 15 amino acids. Looked up from germline, CDR1 is MGHDK and CDR2 is SYGVNS. Random hexamers were used to reverse transcribe roughly 0.45 to 1 ug of RNA. TCRdb re-derived calls from the immunoSEQ multiplex PCR reads in MiXCR, one entry per CDR3 protein. This repertoire shows approximately 150,000 distinct CDR3 sequences, under 95% found once; its top ten account for under 0.095%. The multiple sclerosis control group consisted of treatment-naive patients whose relapsing-remitting disease, which was either stable or active, fulfilled revised McDonald criteria. Negative isolation was used for CD8+ and CD4+ T cells and FACS enrichment for TEMRA cells.

This sequence joins TRBV25-1 and TRBJ1-2; possible D gene TRBD1, 5 bases. This TCR came from a human donor with multiple sclerosis. The sequencing sample was made of CD4+ T cells from PBMCs. CDR3 amino acids: CASSDESGGAISRVF. The CDR3 DNA is TGTGCCAGCAGTGATGAAAGTGGAGGGGCGATCTCAAGGGTCTTC.